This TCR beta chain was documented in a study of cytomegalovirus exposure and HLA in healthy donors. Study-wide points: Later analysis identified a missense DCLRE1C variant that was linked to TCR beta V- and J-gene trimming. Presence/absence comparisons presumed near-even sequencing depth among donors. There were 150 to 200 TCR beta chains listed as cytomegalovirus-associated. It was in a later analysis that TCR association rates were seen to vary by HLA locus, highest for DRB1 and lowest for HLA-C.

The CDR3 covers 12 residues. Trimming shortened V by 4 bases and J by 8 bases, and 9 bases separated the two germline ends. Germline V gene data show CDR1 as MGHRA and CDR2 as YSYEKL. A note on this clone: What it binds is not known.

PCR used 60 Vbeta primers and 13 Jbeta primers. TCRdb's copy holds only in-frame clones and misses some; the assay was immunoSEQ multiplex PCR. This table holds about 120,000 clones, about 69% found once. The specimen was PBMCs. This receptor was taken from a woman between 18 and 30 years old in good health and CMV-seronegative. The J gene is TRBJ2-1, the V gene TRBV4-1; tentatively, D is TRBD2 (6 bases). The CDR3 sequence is CASSRDWDEQFF. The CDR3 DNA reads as TGCGCCAGCAGCCGGGACTGGGATGAGCAGTTCTTC.